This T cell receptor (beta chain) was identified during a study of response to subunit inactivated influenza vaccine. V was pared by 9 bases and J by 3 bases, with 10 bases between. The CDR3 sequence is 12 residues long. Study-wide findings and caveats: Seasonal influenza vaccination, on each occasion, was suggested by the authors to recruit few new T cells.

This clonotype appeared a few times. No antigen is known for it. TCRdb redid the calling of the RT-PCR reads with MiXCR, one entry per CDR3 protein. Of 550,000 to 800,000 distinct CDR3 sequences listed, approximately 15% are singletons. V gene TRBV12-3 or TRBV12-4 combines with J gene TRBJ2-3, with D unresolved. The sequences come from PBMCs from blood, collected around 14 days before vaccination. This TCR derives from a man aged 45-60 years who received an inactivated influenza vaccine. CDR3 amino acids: CASTDFTDTQYF. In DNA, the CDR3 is TGTGCCAGTACAGACTTTACAGATACGCAGTATTTT.